A selection of T cell receptor beta chains follows, all from one sample in a study of cytomegalovirus exposure and HLA in healthy donors. Assay: immunoSEQ multiplex PCR; the TCRdb copy retains only in-frame clones and omits some. The data hold roughly 140,000 clones, with 70% to 80% observed a single time. Sequencing was carried out using PBMCs. These receptors were taken from a man between 50 and 59 years old in good health and CMV-seropositive. Each CDR3 is given with its conserved first and last residue. D genes are given only for firm matches. Size is omitted from some rows. Given values are once, few, many or a class for expanded clones.

V gene	J gene	D gene	clone size	CDR3 DNA	CDR3 protein
TRBV6-5	TRBJ2-5	TRBD2	NA	TGTGCCAGCAGTTACTCCCTGACTAGCGGGGAAGAGACCCAGTACTTC	CASSYSLTSGEETQYF
TRBV6-4	TRBJ1-2	TRBD1	NA	TGTGCCAGCACCACCAAACCGGGACAGCCTGGAGGCTACACCTTC	CASTTKPGQPGGYTF
TRBV27	TRBJ1-1	NA	once	TGTGCCAGCAGTTTAGGCAGATACACTGAAGCTTTCTTT	CASSLGRYTEAFF
TRBV6-1	TRBJ1-2	TRBD1	few	TGTGCCAGCAGTGAGGACAGGGGTAGAGCTAACTATGGCTACACCTTC	CASSEDRGRANYGYTF
TRBV2	TRBJ2-5	TRBD1	NA	TGTGCCAGCAGTGAATCGGGACAGGGAATGGAGACCCAGTACTTC	CASSESGQGMETQYF
TRBV30	TRBJ1-5	NA	NA	TGTGCCTTCGGACCCCAGGGTGCGGAAATTAATCAGCCCCAGCATTTT	CAFGPQGAEINQPQHF
TRBV2	TRBJ2-7	NA	NA	TGTGCCAGCAGTGAACGTCCTATCTACGAGCAGTACTTC	CASSERPIYEQYF
TRBV5-5	TRBJ2-7	TRBD1	NA	TGTGCCAGCAGCTTGTTTCTCGGGACAGCCAACGAGCAGTACTTC	CASSLFLGTANEQYF
TRBV6-1	TRBJ2-3	TRBD2	few	TGTGCCAGCAGTGACTTAGCGGGAGTAGTGGATACGCAGTATTTT	CASSDLAGVVDTQYF
TRBV5-6	TRBJ2-7	NA	once	TGTGCCAGCAGCTCTTACGGCAGGATCGCCTACGAGCAGTACTTC	CASSSYGRIAYEQYF
TRBV6-6	TRBJ2-7	TRBD1	NA	TGTGCCAGCACCCGGTGGGACAGGGTTTACGAGCAGTACTTC	CASTRWDRVYEQYF
TRBV11-2	TRBJ1-4	NA	NA	TGTGCCAGCAGCTTAGCGCCGGGATCTAATGAAAAACTGTTTTTT	CASSLAPGSNEKLFF
TRBV28	TRBJ2-7	TRBD2	NA	TGTGCCAGCAGTTTATTTATAGCGGGAGGCCTCTACGAGCAGTACTTC	CASSLFIAGGLYEQYF
TRBV5-1	TRBJ1-1	NA	NA	TGCGCCAGCAGCCGTTCCGGGGGTGACACTGAAGCTTTCTTT	CASSRSGGDTEAFF
TRBV4-2	TRBJ1-2	TRBD1	NA	TGTGCCAGCAGCCACCAGGACGACAGGGGAAATGGCTACACCTTC	CASSHQDDRGNGYTF
TRBV28	TRBJ2-7	TRBD2	NA	TGTGCCAGCAGTCCCCCAGGACTAGCGGGAGCCGAGCAGTACTTC	CASSPPGLAGAEQYF
TRBV7-9	TRBJ2-1	TRBD1	few	TGTTCCAGCAGCCTCCCCAGACAGGGCGCCTACAATGAGCAGTTCTTC	CSSSLPRQGAYNEQFF
TRBV5-1	TRBJ2-3	NA	NA	TGCGCCAGCAGCTCACGGACAGACACAGATACGCAGTATTTT	CASSSRTDTDTQYF
TRBV27	TRBJ2-1	NA	NA	TGTGCCAGCAGCCCCGGAGCAGGGAAGAGTAATGAGCAGTTCTTC	CASSPGAGKSNEQFF
TRBV6-1	TRBJ2-3	TRBD2	few	TGTGCCAGCAGTGACCTAGCGGAGCCCACAGATACGCAGTATTTT	CASSDLAEPTDTQYF
TRBV9	TRBJ2-6	TRBD1	NA	TGTGCCAGCAGCCCCCGGACAGGGGGGGCCAACGTCCTGACTTTC	CASSPRTGGANVLTF
TRBV6-1	TRBJ1-1	TRBD1	NA	TGTGCCAGCATTTACGACAGGGCAAGGACTGAAGCTTTCTTT	CASIYDRARTEAFF
TRBV18	TRBJ2-6	NA	NA	TGTGCCAGCTCACCAACAGCCTCTGGGGCCAACGTCCTGACTTTC	CASSPTASGANVLTF
TRBV27	TRBJ1-1	NA	NA	TGTGCCAGCAGGATGACAGTGAACACTGAAGCTTTCTTT	CASRMTVNTEAFF
TRBV5-1	TRBJ1-6	TRBD1	NA	TGCGCCAGCAGCCAAGACAGGGGGCCATTAAATTCACCCCTCCACTTT	CASSQDRGPLNSPLHF
TRBV15	TRBJ1-1	NA	NA	TGTGCCACCAGCAGAGATCAGGGGAGTGAAGCTTTCTTT	CATSRDQGSEAFF
TRBV19	TRBJ2-7	TRBD2	NA	TGTGCCAGTAGCACCCCGTGGAGGGGACCATCCGGGACTAGCGGGACCATCTCCTACGAGCAGTACTTC	CASSTPWRGPSGTSGTISYEQYF
TRBV7-2	TRBJ2-1	NA	NA	TGTGCCAGCAGCTTAAACAGCGGAGGAGATCCGTTCTTC	CASSLNSGGDPFF
TRBV5-1	TRBJ1-1	NA	NA	TGCGCCAGCAGCCCGCGGCAGGCAAGGGGCACTGAAGCTTTCTTT	CASSPRQARGTEAFF
TRBV7-9	TRBJ2-7	TRBD2	NA	TGTTCCAGCAGCGGGGCCCCGGGCTACGAGCAGTACTTC	CSSSGAPGYEQYF
TRBV28	TRBJ1-5	NA	NA	TGTGCCAGCATCCCTCGGGGGGCAGGCAATCAGCCCCAGCATTTT	CASIPRGAGNQPQHF
TRBV14	TRBJ2-2	NA	NA	TGTGCCAGCAGCCCTGTCCTCGGGGAGCTGTTTTTT	CASSPVLGELFF
TRBV10-1	TRBJ2-7	TRBD2	NA	TGCGCCAGCAGTGAGTCGTTAGCGGGAGGCGAGCAGTACTTC	CASSESLAGGEQYF
TRBV29-1	TRBJ2-1	NA	NA	TGCAGCCACCCGGGAAGCGGTTACAATGAGCAGTTCTTC	CSHPGSGYNEQFF
TRBV28	TRBJ2-3	TRBD2	NA	TGTGCCAGCACCCTCTCGAGCGGGGGAGGGGTGGATACGCAGTATTTT	CASTLSSGGGVDTQYF
TRBV19	TRBJ2-3	TRBD2	NA	TGTGCCAGTAGTATCCGCCTAGCGGGAGGGAGCACAGATACGCAGTATTTT	CASSIRLAGGSTDTQYF
TRBV23-1	TRBJ2-7	NA	NA	TGCGCCAGCAGTGGAAAATCCGGGACACAAGCACAACCTTCCTACGAGCAGTACTTC	CASSGKSGTQAQPSYEQYF